This TCR beta chain comes out of a study of regulatory T cells in long-lasting Graves disease. General study points: The work looked only at peripheral blood and did not look at thyroid tissue.

Arm-PCR of CDR3 regions and iRepertoire HTBI primers were the basis on which TCR beta libraries were built. Using its own MiXCR run on the multiplex PCR reads, TCRdb lists one record per CDR3 protein. Counted here are hundreds of thousands of distinct CDR3 sequences, roughly 14% occurring once; the ten biggest clones make up about 10%. Time point defined: newly diagnosed GD, antithyroid drugs for less than 3 months. From RNA extracted from PBMCs, the TCR library was made. On this clonotype: Its target is not known.

The same sample was also used in a study of T cells in Graves' hyperthyroidism and ophthalmopathy.

The origin of this receptor is a man under 40 with Graves disease. The source material was peripheral blood mononuclear cells (PBMCs), sampled at new diagnosis, from a patient treated with antithyroid drugs.

The CDR3 DNA reads as TGCGCCAGCAGCTTGGAGCAGACAGCCAGAACCGGGGAGCTGTTTTTT. This translates into CASSLEQTARTGELFF. The rearrangement joins TRBV5-1 to TRBJ2-2, with D perhaps TRBD1 (5 bases). The CDR3 spans 16 residues. Deletions cut 0 bases from V and 5 bases from J, with 14 bases between. Germline V CDR1 and CDR2: SGHRS, YFSETQ.